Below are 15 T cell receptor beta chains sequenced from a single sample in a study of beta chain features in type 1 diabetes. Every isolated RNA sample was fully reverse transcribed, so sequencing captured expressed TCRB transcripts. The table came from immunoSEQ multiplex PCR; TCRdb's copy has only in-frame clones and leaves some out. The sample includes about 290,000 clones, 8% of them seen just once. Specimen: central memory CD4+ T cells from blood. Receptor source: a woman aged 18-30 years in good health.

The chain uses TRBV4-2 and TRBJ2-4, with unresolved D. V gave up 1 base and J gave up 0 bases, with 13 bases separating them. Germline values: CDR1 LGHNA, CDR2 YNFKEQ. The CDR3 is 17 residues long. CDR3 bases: TGTGCCAGCAGCCAAGCCAGTCTTGCGGTAGCCAAAAACATTCAGTACTTC. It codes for CASSQASLAVAKNIQYF.

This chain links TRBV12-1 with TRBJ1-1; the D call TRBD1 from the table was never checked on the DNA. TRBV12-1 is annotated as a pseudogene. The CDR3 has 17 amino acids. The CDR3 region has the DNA TGTGCCAGCAGCTGCTGGTTCCGGACAGCGTTGAACACTGAAGCTTTCTTT. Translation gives CASSCWFRTALNTEAFF.

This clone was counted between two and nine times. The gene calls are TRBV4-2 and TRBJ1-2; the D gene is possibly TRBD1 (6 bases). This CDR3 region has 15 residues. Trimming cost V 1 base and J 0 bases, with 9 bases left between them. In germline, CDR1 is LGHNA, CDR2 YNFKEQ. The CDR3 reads CASSQGDIANYGYTF. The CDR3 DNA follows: TGTGCCAGCAGCCAAGGGGACATCGCTAACTATGGCTACACCTTC.

The CDR3 loop is CASSQVSREQYF. The CDR3 region has the DNA TGTGCCAGCAGCCAAGTATCTCGGGAGCAGTACTTC. The rearrangement joins TRBV14 to TRBJ2-5; D is possibly TRBD2 (6 bases). Trimming removed 1 base at V and 11 bases at J, with 11 bases between. Per the germline V gene, CDR1 is SGHDN and CDR2 is FVKESK. This CDR3 has 12 amino acids.

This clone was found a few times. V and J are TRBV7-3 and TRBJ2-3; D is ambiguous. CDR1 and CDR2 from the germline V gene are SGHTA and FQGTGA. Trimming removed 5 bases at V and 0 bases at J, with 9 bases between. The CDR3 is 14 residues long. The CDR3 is CASSPGYSTDTQYF. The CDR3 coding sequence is TGTGCCAGCAGCCCTGGGTATAGCACAGATACGCAGTATTTT.

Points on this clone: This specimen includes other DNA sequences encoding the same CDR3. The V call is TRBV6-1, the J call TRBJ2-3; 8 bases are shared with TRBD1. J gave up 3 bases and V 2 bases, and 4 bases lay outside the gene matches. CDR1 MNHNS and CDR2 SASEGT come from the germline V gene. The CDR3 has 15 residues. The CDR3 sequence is CASSEPGQGTDTQYF. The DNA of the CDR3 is TGTGCCAGCAGTGAACCTGGACAGGGAACAGATACGCAGTATTTT.

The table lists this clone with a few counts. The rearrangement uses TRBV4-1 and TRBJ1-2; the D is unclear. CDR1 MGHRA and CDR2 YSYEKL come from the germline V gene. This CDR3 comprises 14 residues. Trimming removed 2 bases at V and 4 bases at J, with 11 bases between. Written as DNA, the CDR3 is TGCGCCAGCAGCCAACTCACCCGCGGCTATGGCTACACCTTC. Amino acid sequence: CASSQLTRGYGYTF.

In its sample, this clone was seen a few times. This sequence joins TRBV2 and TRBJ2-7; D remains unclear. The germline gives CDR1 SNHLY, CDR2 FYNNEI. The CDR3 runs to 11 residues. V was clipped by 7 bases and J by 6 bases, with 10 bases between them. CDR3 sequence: CASTLLREQYV. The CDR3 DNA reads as TGTGCCAGCACTCTATTGCGCGAGCAGTACGTC.

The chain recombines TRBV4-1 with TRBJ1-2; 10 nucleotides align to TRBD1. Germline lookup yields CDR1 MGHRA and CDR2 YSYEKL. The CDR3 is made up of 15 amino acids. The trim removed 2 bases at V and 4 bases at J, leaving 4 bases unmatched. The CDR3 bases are TGCGCCAGCAGCCAACCTCGACAGGGGGCCTATGGCTACACCTTC. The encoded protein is CASSQPRQGAYGYTF.

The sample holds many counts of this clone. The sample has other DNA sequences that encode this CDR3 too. CDR3 in amino acids: CASSGPGAGANVLTF. The CDR3 DNA follows: TGTGCCAGCAGCGGACCCGGAGCTGGGGCCAACGTCCTGACTTTC. This rearrangement joins TRBV28 to TRBJ2-6; D remains unclear. V lost 6 bases and J lost 2, with 11 bases in between. Germline V gene lookup returns CDR1 MDHEN and CDR2 SYDVKM. The CDR3 sequence is 15 residues long.

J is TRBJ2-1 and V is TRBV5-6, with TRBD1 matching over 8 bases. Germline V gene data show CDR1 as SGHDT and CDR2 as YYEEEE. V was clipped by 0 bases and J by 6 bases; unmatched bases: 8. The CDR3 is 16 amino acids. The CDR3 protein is CASSLVGQDGVNEQFF. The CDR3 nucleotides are TGTGCCAGCAGCTTGGTGGGACAGGATGGAGTCAATGAGCAGTTCTTC.

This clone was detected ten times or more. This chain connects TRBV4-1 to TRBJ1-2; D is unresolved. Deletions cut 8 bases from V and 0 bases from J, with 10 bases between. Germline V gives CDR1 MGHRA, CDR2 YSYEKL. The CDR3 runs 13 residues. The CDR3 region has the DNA TGCGCCAGCTCCCAGTTAACTAACTATGGCTACACCTTC. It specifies CASSQLTNYGYTF.

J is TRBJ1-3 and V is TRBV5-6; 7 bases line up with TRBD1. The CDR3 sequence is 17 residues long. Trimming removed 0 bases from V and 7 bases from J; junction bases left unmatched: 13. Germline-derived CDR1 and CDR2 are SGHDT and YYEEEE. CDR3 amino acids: CASSLDVGQTRRNTIYF. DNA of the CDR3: TGTGCCAGCAGCTTGGATGTGGGACAGACAAGAAGGAACACCATATATTTT.

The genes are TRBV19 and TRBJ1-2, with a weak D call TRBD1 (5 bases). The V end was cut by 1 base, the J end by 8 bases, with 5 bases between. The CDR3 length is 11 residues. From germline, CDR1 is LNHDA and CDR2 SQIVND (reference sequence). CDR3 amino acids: CASSIGDGYTF. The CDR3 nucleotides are TGTGCCAGTAGTATAGGGGACGGCTACACCTTC. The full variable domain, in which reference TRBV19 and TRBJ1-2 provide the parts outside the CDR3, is DGGITQSPKYLFRKEGQNVTLSCEQNLNHDAMYWYRQDPGQGLRLIYYSQIVNDFQKGDIAEGYSVSREKKESFPLTVTSAQKNPTAFYLCASSIGDGYTFGSGTRLTVV.

CDR3 amino acids: CASSATGRGTQPQHF. CDR3 sequence (DNA): TGCGCCAGCAGCGCGACAGGGCGAGGTACTCAGCCCCAGCATTTT. The V gene is TRBV5-1, the J gene TRBJ1-5; 7 bases are a match to TRBD1. CDR3 length equals 15 residues. Per the germline V gene, CDR1 is SGHRS and CDR2 is YFSETQ. Trimming took 4 bases from V and 6 from J; bases not matched to a gene: 10.